This TCR beta chain derives from a study of shared clonotypes between healthy human individuals. General observations from the study: In this cohort, only blood was sampled, and tissue repertoires likely differ. Measured sharing among donors was expected to vary with sequencing depth.

Comments on this clone: Its antigen remains unknown. Other DNA sequences in this sample translate to the same CDR3.

Study donors comprised healthy, HIV-negative adults devoid of recent acute infection or vaccination. It was on ten immunoSEQ deep assay plates that unsorted PBMC DNA was sequenced. Only in-frame clones appear in the TCRdb table, and some are missing; sequencing was by immunoSEQ multiplex PCR. This repertoire shows about 490,000 clones, around 80% found once; its top ten account for 12%. Between the trimmed V and J ends, which lost 4 bases and 0 bases, there was a span of 7 bases. The CDR3 sequence is 14 residues long. Germline V lookup: CDR1 SQVTM, CDR2 ANQGSEA. This receptor was taken from a woman aged 40-49 years in good health. Some clones in this sample may be carry-over from other donors' samples. Material for sequencing was PBMCs. V gene TRBV29-1 combines with J gene TRBJ2-6; D unresolved. CDR3 region: CSVVSGSGANVLTF. The DNA for the CDR3 is TGCAGCGTTGTCTCTGGCTCTGGGGCCAACGTCCTGACTTTC.